The 20 T cell receptor beta chains below were found in one sample sequenced in a study of T cell responses to AZD1222 COVID-19 vaccine. Measured with immunoSEQ multiplex PCR; TCRdb has only the in-frame clones, and not every one. Of 30,000 to 35,000 clones listed, around 78% are singletons. This material consisted of peripheral blood, taken 28 days after the second AZD1222 dose. These receptors all stem from an adult who received the AZD1222 COVID-19 vaccine.

J is TRBJ2-3 and V is TRBV24-1; the D is unclear. The V end was cut by 4 bases, the J end by 2 bases, with 9 bases between. This CDR3 spans 14 amino acids. Germline CDR1 KGHDR, CDR2 SFDVKD. The CDR3 DNA follows: TGTGCCACCAGTGACCATGGAGTCACAGATACGCAGTATTTT. This translates into CATSDHGVTDTQYF.

This chain links TRBV30 with TRBJ2-7, with TRBD2 matching 12 bases. Germline values: CDR1 GTSNPN, CDR2 SVGIG (reference sequence). V lost 3 bases to trimming and J lost 2 bases; unmatched junction nucleotides: 5. CDR3 length: 15 amino acids. Here the CDR3 reads CAWSYLAGGTYEQYV. The CDR3 region has the DNA TGTGCCTGGAGCTACCTAGCGGGAGGGACCTACGAGCAGTACGTC.

The chain is built from TRBV15 and TRBJ2-7; 9 bases line up with TRBD2. This CDR3 has 18 amino acids. Germline-derived CDR1 and CDR2 are LNHNV and YYDKDF (reference sequence). Trimming at V came to 3 bases and at J to 2 bases, leaving 14 bases not matched to a gene. CDR3 in DNA: TGTGCCACCAGCAGTGCCCCCAGGAGAGCGGGGGGAACCTACGAGCAGTACTTC. Protein sequence: CATSSAPRRAGGTYEQYF. Filled out from reference TRBV15 and TRBJ2-7, the complete variable domain reads DAMVIQNPRYQVTQFGKPVTLSCSQTLNHNVMYWYQQKSSQAPKLLFHYYDKDFNNEADTPDNFQSRRPNTSFCFLDIRSPGLGDTAMYLCATSSAPRRAGGTYEQYFGPGTRLTVT.

V usage is TRBV27 and J usage is TRBJ1-4, with D possibly being TRBD1 (5 bases). CDR1 and CDR2 from the germline V gene are MNHEY and SMNVEV (reference sequence). Trimming removed 4 bases from V and 5 bases from J, with 8 bases in between. This CDR3 spans 13 amino acids. The CDR3 DNA follows: TGTGCCAGCAGTTCTCGACAGAATGAAAAACTGTTTTTT. Its translation: CASSSRQNEKLFF.

The V gene is TRBV5-1, the J gene TRBJ2-7, with D perhaps matching TRBD1 (6 bases). Germline V gives CDR1 SGHRS, CDR2 YFSETQ. The CDR3 spans 15 residues. Deletions cut 4 bases from V and 5 bases from J, with 19 bases between. The CDR3 here is CASSPRAGAGNEQYF. CDR3 DNA: TGCGCCAGCAGCCCTCGGGCAGGGGCTGGGAACGAGCAGTACTTC.

CDR3 residues: CASTIGGSTGELFF. CDR3 nucleotide sequence: TGTGCCAGTACCATAGGAGGGTCCACCGGGGAGCTGTTTTTT. The chain couples TRBV19 to TRBJ2-2; perhaps TRBD2 as D (6 bases). V lost 7 bases, J lost 4 bases, and 13 bases lay in between. Germline values: CDR1 LNHDA, CDR2 SQIVND (reference sequence). This CDR3 spans 14 amino acids.

The chain has TRBV7-2 and TRBJ1-1; 10 bases are shared with TRBD1. The germline V gene has CDR1 SGHTA and CDR2 FQGNSA. With V trimmed by 5 bases and J by 2 bases, 5 bases remained unmatched. The CDR3 length is 15 residues. This CDR3 reads CASSQRDRGNTEAFF. In nucleotides, the CDR3 is TGTGCCAGCAGCCAACGGGACAGGGGCAACACTGAAGCTTTCTTT.

This clone was observed once. The V and J genes are TRBV7-2 and TRBJ2-4, with D maybe TRBD2 (5 bases). The germline V gene encodes CDR1 SGHTA and CDR2 FQGNSA. V was cut by 8 bases and J by 3 bases, with 11 bases left in between. This CDR3 comprises 13 residues. CDR3 amino acids: CASGSGSKNIQYF. CDR3 bases: TGTGCCAGCGGTTCGGGAAGCAAAAACATTCAGTACTTC.

This clone was seen only once. The chain carries TRBV30 and TRBJ1-2; TRBD1 agrees at 9 bases. Germline CDR1 and CDR2: GTSNPN and SVGIG (reference sequence). The ends lost 1 base at V and 8 bases at J; junction bases unmatched: 2. The CDR3 consists of 12 residues. CDR3 protein: CAWSGDRVGYTF. In nucleotides, the CDR3 is TGTGCCTGGAGTGGGGACAGGGTCGGCTACACCTTC.

This chain links TRBV14 with TRBJ2-3; D not certain. The V and J ends lost 2 bases and 2 bases respectively, with 20 bases between them. Germline values: CDR1 SGHDN, CDR2 FVKESK. The CDR3 extends over 18 amino acids. CDR3: CASSQPRLADFPTDTQYF. DNA for the CDR3: TGTGCCAGCAGCCAACCCCGGTTGGCTGACTTCCCCACAGATACGCAGTATTTT.

This clone occurred once. The CDR3 bases are TGTGCCAGCAGTGAAGACAGGGACCCAAAGAGGACCCAGTACTTC. Translated, it gives CASSEDRDPKRTQYF. This chain uses TRBV6-1 with TRBJ2-5; tentatively, D is TRBD1 (6 bases). The length of the CDR3 is 15 residues. The V and J ends lost 1 base and 7 bases respectively, with 16 bases between them. Germline CDR1 is MNHNS and CDR2 is SASEGT.

V and J are TRBV2 and TRBJ2-7; D is perhaps TRBD1 (7 bases). Germline CDR1 and CDR2: SNHLY and FYNNEI. Between the trimmed V and J ends, which lost 7 bases and 0 bases, there was a span of 13 bases. The CDR3 runs 14 residues. This chain's CDR3 is CASNRQGLSYEQYF. CDR3 bases: TGTGCCAGCAACAGACAGGGACTCTCCTACGAGCAGTACTTC. The full variable domain, rest sourced from reference TRBV2 and TRBJ2-7, is EPEVTQTPSHQVTQMGQEVILRCVPISNHLYFYWYRQILGQKVEFLVSFYNNEISEKSEIFDDQFSVERPDGSNFTLKIRSTKLEDSAMYFCASNRQGLSYEQYFGPGTRLTVT.

The genes are TRBV12-3 or TRBV12-4 and TRBJ1-2; 7 bases agree with TRBD1. With V trimmed by 6 bases and J by 4 bases, 5 bases remained unmatched. There are 13 residues in the CDR3. CDR3 DNA sequence: TGTGCCAGCAGCCGAGACAGGGCCTATGGCTACACCTTC. Its translation: CASSRDRAYGYTF.

The chain links TRBV7-9 to TRBJ2-5; 9 bases line up with TRBD2. V gave up 3 bases and J gave up 5 bases; unmatched junction bases: 13. The CDR3 has 17 residues. The germline gives CDR1 SEHNR, CDR2 FQNEAQ (reference sequence). CDR3 sequence (DNA): TGTGCCAGCAGCTTGGCTTTGCGGGAGGGCCGGGAGGAGACCCAGTACTTC. This codes for CASSLALREGREETQYF.

The V and J genes are TRBV4-1 and TRBJ2-3, with D possibly TRBD1 on 6 matching bases. Per the germline V gene, CDR1 is MGHRA and CDR2 is YSYEKL. V lost 3 bases, J lost 5 bases, and 24 bases lay in between. The CDR3 consists of 18 residues. The CDR3 bases are TGCGCCAGCAGCCACCGAAACACTAACAGGGCGAATGGAGATACGCAGTATTTT. This encodes CASSHRNTNRANGDTQYF.

The chain links TRBV2 to TRBJ1-5, with 9 nucleotides matching TRBD1. The V segment lost 4 bases and the J segment 5 bases; nucleotides outside the gene matches: 3. Germline V gives CDR1 SNHLY, CDR2 FYNNEI. This CDR3 has 14 amino acids. CDR3 bases: TGTGCCAGCAGTGGACAGGGGGGCGATCAGCCCCAGCATTTT. Its translation: CASSGQGGDQPQHF.

This chain joins TRBV18 and TRBJ2-5, with D perhaps assigned TRBD1 or TRBD2 (6 bases each). Per the germline V gene, CDR1 is KGHSH and CDR2 is LQKENI. The CDR3 is 14 residues long. V dropped 3 bases and J dropped 2 bases, with 10 bases sitting between them. The CDR3 coding sequence is TGTGCCAGCTCACCGGGGGCGGGGCAAGAGACCCAGTACTTC. Protein: CASSPGAGQETQYF.

The chain carries TRBV7-3 and TRBJ2-2, with D hard to call. Germline V gene data show CDR1 as SGHTA and CDR2 as FQGTGA. V lost 1 base, J lost 7 bases, and 4 bases lay in between. CDR3 length: 12 residues. CDR3 in DNA: TGTGCCAGCAGCTTAATGGGCGGGGAGCTGTTTTTT. It translates to CASSLMGGELFF.

The chain employs TRBV15 and TRBJ2-1, with 11 bases identical to TRBD2. This CDR3 has 17 amino acids. The germline CDR1 and CDR2 sequences are LNHNV and YYDKDF (reference sequence). The J segment lost 7 bases and the V segment lost 3 bases, leaving 11 bases of the junction unmatched. In DNA form, the CDR3 reads TGTGCCACCAGCAGGGGCTCAGTAGCGGGGGGGCTTAATGAGCAGTTCTTC. Its translation: CATSRGSVAGGLNEQFF.

The CDR3 nucleotides read TGCAGCGTTGAAGGGGTAGTGACTGGCTCTAGCACAGATACGCAGTATTTT. Translated, it gives CSVEGVVTGSSTDTQYF. J is TRBJ2-3 and V is TRBV29-1; no clear D gene. Germline V gene lookup returns CDR1 SQVTM and CDR2 ANQGSEA. V gave up 1 base and J gave up 0 bases, with 17 bases separating them. This CDR3 spans 17 amino acids.